This T cell receptor beta chain was observed in a study of PD-L1 blockade in urothelial cancer. CDR1 and CDR2 (germline): SGHAT, FQNNGV. V lost 3 bases and J 5 bases, leaving 23 bases between the germline ends. The CDR3 is 17 amino acids. The assay was immunoSEQ multiplex PCR, and TCRdb's table has in-frame clones only and misses some. The profile shows about 51,000 clones, approximately 84% of them singletons. The sample was PBMCs, taken around atezolizumab (anti-PD-L1) treatment. This chain joins TRBV11-2 and TRBJ2-7, with D maybe TRBD2 (6 bases). The receptor's source is a man aged 55 to 70 with urothelial cancer. This CDR3 is CASSFRHPGASRDEQYF. The CDR3 DNA follows: TGTGCCAGCAGCTTTCGTCACCCGGGAGCCTCCCGAGACGAGCAGTACTTC.